Presented here are 13 T cell receptor beta chains from one specimen sequenced in a study of cytomegalovirus exposure and HLA in healthy donors. The PCR employed 60 Vbeta primers together with 13 Jbeta primers. The data were produced by immunoSEQ multiplex PCR, yet TCRdb's version contains in-frame clones alone and is incomplete. This sample has 160,000 or so clones, with about 75% found just once. Sample: PBMCs. The receptors were gathered from a middle-aged man in good health and CMV-seropositive.

This clone was observed once. V is TRBV5-1 and J is TRBJ1-3; 9 nucleotides line up with TRBD1. CDR1 and CDR2 (germline): SGHRS, YFSETQ. This CDR3 comprises 17 residues. V dropped 2 bases and J dropped 1; count of bases not matched to a gene: 7. CDR3 sequence: CASSLTGGELSGNTIYF. In DNA, the CDR3 is TGCGCCAGCAGCTTAACAGGGGGCGAATTGTCTGGAAACACCATATATTTT.

The chain employs TRBV7-9 and TRBJ2-1; TRBD2 aligns across 8 bases. With V trimmed by 5 bases and J by 3 bases, 6 bases remained unmatched. The germline V gene has CDR1 SEHNR and CDR2 FQNEAQ (reference sequence). The CDR3 spans 15 residues. The CDR3 is CASSPISGSYNEQFF. The CDR3 coding sequence is TGTGCCAGCAGCCCGATAAGCGGGAGCTACAATGAGCAGTTCTTC.

The CDR3 sequence is CASSLTRGPDTQYF. The CDR3 DNA follows: TGTGCCAGCAGCTTAACCAGGGGGCCAGATACGCAGTATTTT. The chain uses TRBV7-3 and TRBJ2-3, with TRBD1 matching over 8 bases. J gave up 4 bases and V 0 bases, and 0 bases lay outside the gene matches. This CDR3 region has 14 residues. CDR1 is SGHTA, CDR2 FQGTGA, per germline.

This chain uses TRBV10-3 with TRBJ1-1, with 10 bases lining up with TRBD1. The CDR3 contains 15 residues. In germline, CDR1 is ENHRY, CDR2 SYGVKD. Losses at the gene ends were 1 base for V and 5 bases for J; bases not matched to a gene: 4. CDR3 sequence: CAISELGQGLTEAFF. The CDR3 bases are TGTGCCATCAGTGAGTTGGGACAGGGGCTGACTGAAGCTTTCTTT.

The chain couples TRBV2 to TRBJ2-2; D is unresolved. Germline V gene data show CDR1 as SNHLY and CDR2 as FYNNEI. The CDR3 loop spans 13 amino acids. The V end was cut by 4 bases, the J end by 5 bases, with 8 bases between. The CDR3 is CASSGTATGELFF. CDR3 in DNA: TGTGCCAGCAGTGGAACAGCAACCGGGGAGCTGTTTTTT.

The J gene is TRBJ1-6, the V gene TRBV7-2; D not resolved. Trimming took off 5 bases at V and 10 bases at J, with 12 bases between the two ends. CDR3 size: 13 residues. Germline CDR1 and CDR2: SGHTA and FQGNSA. The CDR3 sequence is CASSASGGSPLHF. The DNA for the CDR3 is TGTGCCAGCAGCGCCAGCGGTGGATCACCCCTCCACTTT.

This sequence joins TRBV7-9 and TRBJ2-5; D remains ambiguous. Matching the DNA end better, TRBJ2-7 makes the J call doubtful. In germline, CDR1 is SEHNR, CDR2 FQNEAQ (reference sequence). The CDR3 length is 12 residues. The CDR3 sequence: CASSFWSYEQYF. DNA of the CDR3: TGTGCCAGCAGCTTTTGGTCCTACGAGCAGTACTTC.

The chain carries TRBV10-3 and TRBJ2-7; TRBD2 aligns across 10 bases. The CDR3 has 15 amino acids. V lost 6 bases to trimming and J lost 4 bases; unmatched junction nucleotides: 9. Germline V CDR1 and CDR2: ENHRY, SYGVKD. Here the CDR3 DNA reads TGTGCCATCAGCGAAGCGGGAGGGCCCTTGTACGAGCAGTACTTC. As protein: CAISEAGGPLYEQYF.

The gene calls are TRBV5-4 and TRBJ2-5; possible D gene TRBD2, 6 bases. Germline values: CDR1 SGHNT, CDR2 YYREEE (reference sequence). This CDR3 is built from 16 residues. The V end lost 0 bases, the J end lost 4 bases, and 16 bases lay between the germline ends. CDR3 sequence (DNA): TGTGCCAGCAGCTTGGACCAAGGACCAGCGGGAGAGACCCAGTACTTC. This gives the protein CASSLDQGPAGETQYF.

The chain couples TRBV7-8 to TRBJ2-3; weak D call: TRBD2 (5 bases). The CDR3 contains 14 residues. Germline V CDR1 and CDR2: SGHVS, FQNEAQ. V was clipped by 0 bases and J by 5 bases, with 9 bases between them. The CDR3 reads CASSLAGNIDTQYF. CDR3 DNA sequence: TGTGCCAGCAGCTTAGCCGGGAATATAGATACGCAGTATTTT.

This clone was found once. The genes are TRBV19 and TRBJ1-1, with D possibly TRBD1 on 5 matching bases. Germline CDR1 LNHDA, CDR2 SQIVND (reference sequence). The CDR3 has 12 amino acids. Trimming left V 4 bases short and J 5 bases short, with 8 bases between. The CDR3 DNA sequence: TGTGCCAGTAGTAGGAGGGGAACTGAAGCTTTCTTT. Its translation is CASSRRGTEAFF.

As DNA, the CDR3 is TGTGCCTCAGCCAGAGACAGGAATGAAAAACTGTTTTTT. The encoded protein is CASARDRNEKLFF. This chain joins TRBV7-2 and TRBJ1-4; possibly TRBD1 for D (6 bases). Trimming left V 11 bases short and J 5 bases short, with 15 bases between. In germline, CDR1 is SGHTA, CDR2 FQGNSA. The CDR3 totals 13 residues.

This rearrangement joins TRBV6-1 to TRBJ1-6; D perhaps matches TRBD1 (5 bases). Trimming took off 6 bases at V and 10 bases at J, with 19 bases between the two ends. The CDR3 loop spans 15 amino acids. The V gene's germline CDR1 is MNHNS and CDR2 SASEGT. CDR3 residues: CASRNRREVYSPLHF. The CDR3 nucleotides are TGTGCCAGCAGGAATCGCAGGGAGGTCTACTCACCCCTCCACTTT.